Shown below are 28 T cell receptor beta chains from a single sample sequenced in a study of spatial heterogeneity in lung cancer. Time point of the sample: blood at routine non-recurrence follow-up after resection. Each CDR3 protein gets one entry after TCRdb re-called the 5' RACE reads with MiXCR. Among 40,000 to 50,000 distinct CDR3 sequences listed, about 10% were seen once. The specimen comprised PBMCs, sampled at follow-up. The source of these receptors is a female donor with early-stage non-small cell lung cancer.

This clonotype has at least ten counts. V usage is TRBV12-3 or TRBV12-4 and J usage is TRBJ2-5; D gene ambiguous. The CDR3 length is 14 residues. The V and J ends lost 5 bases and 5 bases respectively, with 15 bases between them. CDR3 amino acids: CASSLLMFGETQYF. Written as DNA, the CDR3 is TGTGCCAGCAGTCTCCTCATGTTCGGGGAGACCCAGTACTTC.

Only a few counts were recorded for this clonotype. In DNA form, the CDR3 reads TGTGCCAGCTCGCTTCATCGGGGATCTAATGAAAAACTGTTTTTT. Translation: CASSLHRGSNEKLFF. V gene TRBV18 combines with J gene TRBJ1-4; D unresolved. V lost 6 bases, J lost 3 bases, and 14 bases lay in between. The germline CDR1 and CDR2 sequences are KGHSH and LQKENI. The CDR3 consists of 15 residues.

The J gene is TRBJ2-1, the V gene TRBV10-2; TRBD1 matches 7 bases. Trimming cost V 6 bases and J 6 bases; bases outside gene matches: 8. The CDR3 loop spans 14 amino acids. Germline V lookup: CDR1 WSHSY, CDR2 SAAADI. The CDR3 DNA sequence: TGCGCCAGCAGAACTTCGACAGGGCGCAATGAGCAGTTCTTC. As protein: CASRTSTGRNEQFF.

In this sample, this clonotype turned up a few times. V is TRBV11-2 and J is TRBJ1-3; the match to TRBD1 covers 9 bases. Trimming cost V 4 bases and J 8 bases; bases outside gene matches: 9. The CDR3 totals 15 residues. CDR1 SGHAT and CDR2 FQNNGV come from the germline V gene. The CDR3 DNA follows: TGTGCCAGCAGCTACAGGGACAGGGTCCTAGACACCATATATTTT. It codes for CASSYRDRVLDTIYF.

In this sample, this clonotype turned up a few times. This chain links TRBV29-1 with TRBJ1-1, with TRBD1 matching over 9 bases. The V and J ends lost 4 bases and 3 bases, in that order; junction bases with no gene match: 3. This CDR3 region has 13 residues. Germline CDR1 reads SQVTM; CDR2 reads ANQGSEA. The CDR3 loop is CSVGGQGDTEAFF. CDR3 nucleotides: TGCAGCGTTGGGGGACAGGGTGACACTGAAGCTTTCTTT.

The J gene is TRBJ2-4, the V gene TRBV12-3 or TRBV12-4; 12 positions agree with TRBD2. The CDR3 sequence is 15 residues long. The J segment lost 4 bases and the V segment lost 5 bases, leaving 3 bases of the junction unmatched. The CDR3 DNA is TGTGCCAGCAGTCCACTAGCGGGGGGTAAAAACATTCAGTACTTC. This translates into CASSPLAGGKNIQYF.

The chain combines TRBV20-1 with TRBJ2-3; the match to TRBD2 covers 10 bases. The CDR3 extends over 15 amino acids. Trimming at V came to 4 bases and at J to 1 base, leaving 5 bases not matched to a gene. Germline V gene data show CDR1 as DFQATT and CDR2 as SNEGSKA (reference sequence). CDR3 in amino acids: CSAISGGAGTDTQYF. The CDR3 bases are TGCAGTGCTATCAGCGGGGGGGCAGGCACAGATACGCAGTATTTT.

There are a few counts of this clonotype. This chain connects TRBV24-1 to TRBJ2-1, with D perhaps matching TRBD2 (6 bases). This CDR3 contains 16 residues. In germline, CDR1 is KGHDR, CDR2 SFDVKD. The V end lost 4 bases, the J end lost 0 bases, and 12 bases lay between the germline ends. The chain's CDR3 is CATSELTSSSYNEQFF. For the CDR3, the DNA is TGTGCCACCAGTGAGCTTACTAGCAGCTCCTACAATGAGCAGTTCTTC.

The J gene is TRBJ2-1, the V gene TRBV29-1, with TRBD1 identical over 8 bases. V dropped 0 bases and J dropped 0; count of bases not matched to a gene: 4. Germline V lookup: CDR1 SQVTM, CDR2 ANQGSEA. This CDR3 spans 16 amino acids. CDR3 in amino acids: CSVEEGTGNSYNEQFF. The CDR3 nucleotides read TGCAGCGTTGAAGAGGGGACAGGAAACTCCTACAATGAGCAGTTCTTC.

This clonotype was observed at least ten times. The chain combines TRBV19 with TRBJ1-2; 7 bases map to TRBD1. The CDR3 consists of 14 residues. CDR1 and CDR2 from the germline V gene are LNHDA and SQIVND (reference sequence). V gave up 4 bases and J gave up 6 bases; unmatched junction bases: 8. This chain's CDR3 is CASSTRDRWNGYTF. The CDR3 nucleotides are TGTGCCAGTAGTACCCGGGACAGATGGAATGGCTACACCTTC.

This clonotype was detected ten times or more. The gene calls are TRBV19 and TRBJ1-1; D might be TRBD1 (6 bases). Per the germline V gene, CDR1 is LNHDA and CDR2 is SQIVND (reference sequence). The CDR3 length is 15 residues. V was pared by 4 bases and J by 1 base, with 13 bases between. DNA of the CDR3: TGTGCCAGTAGTACCCCGGGGGCTCCGAACACTGAAGCTTTCTTT. Encoded protein: CASSTPGAPNTEAFF.

This clonotype came up many times. The rearrangement uses TRBV7-2 and TRBJ2-7; possibly TRBD1 or TRBD2 for D (6 bases each). CDR3 size: 13 residues. Germline CDR1 is SGHTA and CDR2 is FQGNSA. Deletions cut 5 bases from V and 7 bases from J, with 15 bases between. The CDR3 region is CASSLGGPREQYF. CDR3 coding DNA: TGTGCCAGCAGCCTCGGGGGCCCCCGAGAGCAGTACTTC.

This clonotype has just a few counts. V is TRBV12-2 and J is TRBJ1-2. TRBV12-2 constitutes a pseudogene. The CDR3 extends over 13 amino acids. The CDR3 DNA reads as TGTGCAAGTCGCTTAATCTTCGGCTATGGCTACACCTTC. Amino acids: CASRLIFGYGYTF.

This clonotype was recorded many times. J is TRBJ2-1 and V is TRBV29-1; D possibly corresponds to TRBD1 (7 bases). Trimming shortened V by 7 bases and J by 3 bases, and 19 bases separated the two germline ends. Looked up from germline, CDR1 is SQVTM and CDR2 is ANQGSEA. The CDR3 totals 15 residues. As DNA, the CDR3 is TGCAGCGCGGCCGCGTCAGGGGGGTACTACAATGAGCAGTTCTTC. Translating gives CSAAASGGYYNEQFF.

This clonotype showed up just a few times. CDR3 coding DNA: TGTGCCAGCGGATTTCAGGTCAATGAGCAGTTCTTC. Amino acid sequence: CASGFQVNEQFF. V is TRBV12-3 or TRBV12-4 and J is TRBJ2-1; D unclear. The CDR3 covers 12 residues. The germline V and J ends were trimmed by 8 bases and 6 bases, with 11 bases remaining between them.

A few counts support this clonotype. The V gene is TRBV20-1, the J gene TRBJ1-1, with D perhaps matching TRBD1 (6 bases). The ends were cut back, 6 bases at V and 0 bases at J, with 20 bases in the middle. The CDR3 length is 16 residues. Germline V gene data show CDR1 as DFQATT and CDR2 as SNEGSKA (reference sequence). For the CDR3, the DNA is TGCAGTGCGGACGCCGGGACACTTCACATGAACACTGAAGCTTTCTTT. This translates into CSADAGTLHMNTEAFF.

This clonotype has a count of ten or more. The J gene is TRBJ1-5, the V gene TRBV5-1, with D tentatively TRBD1 (5 bases). Germline assignment: CDR1 SGHRS and CDR2 YFSETQ. The CDR3 has 14 amino acids. Trimming took 1 base from V and 6 from J, leaving 11 bases between them. CDR3 bases: TGCGCCAGCAGCTTGAAAGGGGCCCCTCAGCCCCAGCATTTT. Amino acid sequence: CASSLKGAPQPQHF.

This clonotype was observed a handful of times. V gene TRBV7-2 combines with J gene TRBJ1-5; 7 nucleotides agree with TRBD1. The CDR3 covers 17 residues. Trimming at V came to 5 bases and at J to 0 bases, leaving 10 bases not matched to a gene. The germline V gene encodes CDR1 SGHTA and CDR2 FQGNSA. CDR3 sequence: CASSLVGGQLSNQPQHF. CDR3 bases: TGTGCCAGCAGCCTCGTAGGGGGACAGCTTAGCAATCAGCCCCAGCATTTT.

The chain is built from TRBV7-2 and TRBJ1-3; D is unresolved. This CDR3 region has 15 residues. The V end lost 6 bases, the J end lost 3 bases, and 15 bases lay between the germline ends. The V gene's germline CDR1 is SGHTA and CDR2 FQGNSA. This CDR3 is CASSTWFGGGNTIYF. CDR3 bases: TGTGCCAGCAGTACTTGGTTCGGCGGTGGAAACACCATATATTTT.

The rearrangement links TRBV12-3 or TRBV12-4 to TRBJ1-2; D ambiguous. The V end was cut by 3 bases, the J end by 2 bases, with 13 bases between. CDR3 size: 15 residues. CDR3 sequence (DNA): TGTGCCAGCAGTTTTTCGTGGGGTCGCAACTATGGCTACACCTTC. This translates into CASSFSWGRNYGYTF.

Only a few counts were recorded for this clonotype. This sequence joins TRBV5-6 and TRBJ2-6, with D perhaps TRBD2 (5 bases). Germline lookup yields CDR1 SGHDT and CDR2 YYEEEE. The CDR3 sequence is 17 residues long. V dropped 0 bases and J dropped 0 bases, with 10 bases sitting between them. The DNA of the CDR3 is TGTGCCAGCAGCTTGGTCCCCGGAGGCTCTGGGGCCAACGTCCTGACTTTC. Protein product: CASSLVPGGSGANVLTF.

The CDR3 coding sequence is TGTGCCAGCAGTTATTTGGGGGACAGGGCGAATGAAAAACTGTTTTTT. Its protein is CASSYLGDRANEKLFF. This chain connects TRBV6-2 or TRBV6-3 to TRBJ1-4; 9 bases agree with TRBD1. V lost 3 bases, J lost 5 bases, and 7 bases stayed unmatched. Looked up from germline, CDR1 is MNHEY and CDR2 is SVGEGT. This CDR3 contains 16 residues.

This clonotype was counted ten times or more. The genes are TRBV29-1 and TRBJ2-1; TRBD2 matches 11 bases. The V segment lost 0 bases and the J segment 4 bases; nucleotides outside the gene matches: 5. The CDR3 sequence is 16 residues long. Germline V gene data show CDR1 as SQVTM and CDR2 as ANQGSEA. The CDR3 DNA follows: TGCAGCGTTGAAGACCTAGCGGGGGGTCCTTACAATGAGCAGTTCTTC. It specifies CSVEDLAGGPYNEQFF.

This clonotype was picked up many times. The chain has TRBV9 and TRBJ2-1, with TRBD1 matching over 9 bases. CDR3 length: 15 amino acids. The junction had 4 bases not matched to a gene; V was cut back by 0 bases and J by 6 bases. Germline V gene data show CDR1 as SGDLS and CDR2 as YYNGEE. The CDR3: CASSVGGQGSNEQFF. The DNA of the CDR3 is TGTGCCAGCAGCGTAGGGGGACAGGGTAGCAATGAGCAGTTCTTC.

The V and J genes are TRBV7-8 and TRBJ2-2; TRBD2 agrees at 10 bases. Germline values: CDR1 SGHVS, CDR2 FQNEAQ. The CDR3 has 17 amino acids. The J segment lost 1 base and the V segment lost 5 bases, leaving 7 bases of the junction unmatched. CDR3 protein: CASSQTLAGMNTGELFF. The CDR3 nucleotides read TGTGCCAGCAGCCAAACACTAGCGGGGATGAACACCGGGGAGCTGTTTTTT.

Comment on this clonotype: At one end, the junction sequence differs from germline, possibly due to a read error. V gene TRBV7-9 combines with J gene TRBJ2-5, with D perhaps matching TRBD1 (5 bases). CDR3 length equals 14 residues. Germline V gene data show CDR1 as SEHNR and CDR2 as FQNEAQ (reference sequence). The CDR3 nucleotides are TGTGTCAGCAGCTTTGGGCAGGGCCAAGAGACCCAGTACTTC. The encoded protein is CVSSFGQGQETQYF.

This clonotype has a count of ten or more. This rearrangement joins TRBV9 to TRBJ1-2; D gene uncertain. The germline V and J ends were trimmed by 0 bases and 8 bases, with 17 bases remaining between them. This CDR3 comprises 15 residues. Germline V gene sequence: CDR1 SGDLS, CDR2 YYNGEE. The CDR3 region has the DNA TGTGCCAGCAGCGTAGAAGTGAAGGGATCTCCAGGCTACACCTTC. Its protein product is CASSVEVKGSPGYTF.

The table lists this clonotype with many counts. The rearrangement links TRBV3-1 to TRBJ2-7; 11 positions agree with TRBD2. Trimming cost V 0 bases and J 5 bases; bases outside gene matches: 9. This CDR3 contains 17 residues. Germline loops: CDR1 LGHDT, CDR2 YNNKEL (reference sequence). The CDR3 region is CASSQEARTSGGDEQYF. CDR3 sequence (DNA): TGTGCCAGCAGCCAAGAAGCCCGAACTAGCGGGGGAGACGAGCAGTACTTC.